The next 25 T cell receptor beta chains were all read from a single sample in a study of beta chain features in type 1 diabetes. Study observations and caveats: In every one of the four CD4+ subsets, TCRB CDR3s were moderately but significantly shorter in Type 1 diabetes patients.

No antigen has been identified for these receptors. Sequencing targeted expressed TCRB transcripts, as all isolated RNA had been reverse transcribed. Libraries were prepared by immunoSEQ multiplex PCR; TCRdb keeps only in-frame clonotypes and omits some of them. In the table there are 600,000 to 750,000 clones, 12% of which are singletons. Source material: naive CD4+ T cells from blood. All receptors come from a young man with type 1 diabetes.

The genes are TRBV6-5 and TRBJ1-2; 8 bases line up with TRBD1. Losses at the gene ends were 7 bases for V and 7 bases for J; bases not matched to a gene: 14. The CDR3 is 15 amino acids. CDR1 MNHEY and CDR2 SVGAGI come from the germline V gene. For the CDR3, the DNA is TGTGCCAGCAATCCGTTAAGGACAGGGCTCGCTGGCTACACCTTC. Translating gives CASNPLRTGLAGYTF.

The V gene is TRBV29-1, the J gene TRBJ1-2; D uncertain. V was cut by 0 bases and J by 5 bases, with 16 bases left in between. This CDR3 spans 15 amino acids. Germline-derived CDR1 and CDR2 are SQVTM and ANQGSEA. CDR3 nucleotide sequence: TGCAGCGTTGAAGATCATCATGTCTTCGGTTATGGCTACACCTTC. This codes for CSVEDHHVFGYGYTF.

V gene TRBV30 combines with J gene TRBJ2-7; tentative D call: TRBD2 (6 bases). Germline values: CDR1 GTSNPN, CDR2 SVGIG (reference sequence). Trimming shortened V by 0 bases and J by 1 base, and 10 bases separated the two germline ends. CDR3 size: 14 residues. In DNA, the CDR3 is TGTGCCTGGAGTGTTGGGGGGACGTCCTACGAGCAGTACTTC. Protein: CAWSVGGTSYEQYF. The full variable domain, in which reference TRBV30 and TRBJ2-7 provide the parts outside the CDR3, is SQTIHQWPATLVQPVGSPLSLECTVEGTSNPNLYWYRQAAGRGLQLLFYSVGIGQISSEVPQNLSASRPQDRQFILSSKKLLLSDSGFYLCAWSVGGTSYEQYFGPGTRLTVT.

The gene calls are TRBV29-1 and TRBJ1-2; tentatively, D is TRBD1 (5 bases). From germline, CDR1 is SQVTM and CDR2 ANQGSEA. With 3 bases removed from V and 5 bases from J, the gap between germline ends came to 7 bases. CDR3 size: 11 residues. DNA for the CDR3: TGCAGCGTTGACAGGGTGTATGGCTACACCTTC. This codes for CSVDRVYGYTF.

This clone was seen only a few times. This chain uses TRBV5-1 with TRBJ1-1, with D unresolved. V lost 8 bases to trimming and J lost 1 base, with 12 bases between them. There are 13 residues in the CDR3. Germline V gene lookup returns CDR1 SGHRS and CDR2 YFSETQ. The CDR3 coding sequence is TGCGCCAGTAACGGGGTAACGAACACTGAAGCTTTCTTT. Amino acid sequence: CASNGVTNTEAFF.

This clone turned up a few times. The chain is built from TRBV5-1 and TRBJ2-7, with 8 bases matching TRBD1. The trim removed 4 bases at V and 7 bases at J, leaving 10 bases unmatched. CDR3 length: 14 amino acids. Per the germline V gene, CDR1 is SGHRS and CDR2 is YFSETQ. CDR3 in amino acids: CASSVGQGAVEQYF. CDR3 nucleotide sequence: TGCGCCAGCAGCGTCGGACAGGGTGCGGTGGAGCAGTACTTC. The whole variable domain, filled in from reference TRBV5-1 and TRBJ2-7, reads KAGVTQTPRYLIKTRGQQVTLSCSPISGHRSVSWYQQTPGQGLQFLFEYFSETQRNKGNFPGRFSGRQFSNSRSEMNVSTLELGDSALYLCASSVGQGAVEQYFGPGTRLTVT.

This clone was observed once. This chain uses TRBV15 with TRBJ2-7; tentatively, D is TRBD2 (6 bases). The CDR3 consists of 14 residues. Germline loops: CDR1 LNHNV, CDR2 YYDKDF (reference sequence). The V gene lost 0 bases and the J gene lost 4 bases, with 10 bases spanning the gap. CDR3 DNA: TGTGCCACCAGCAGAGAAAAAGGGACTTACGAGCAGTACTTC. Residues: CATSREKGTYEQYF.

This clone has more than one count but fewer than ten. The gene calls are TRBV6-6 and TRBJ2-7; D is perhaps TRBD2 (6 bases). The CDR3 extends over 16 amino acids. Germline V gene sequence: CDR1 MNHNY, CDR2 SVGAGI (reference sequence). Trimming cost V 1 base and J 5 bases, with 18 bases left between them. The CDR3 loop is CASSYYRTGAANEQYF. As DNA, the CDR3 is TGTGCCAGCAGTTACTATCGGACGGGAGCGGCCAACGAGCAGTACTTC.

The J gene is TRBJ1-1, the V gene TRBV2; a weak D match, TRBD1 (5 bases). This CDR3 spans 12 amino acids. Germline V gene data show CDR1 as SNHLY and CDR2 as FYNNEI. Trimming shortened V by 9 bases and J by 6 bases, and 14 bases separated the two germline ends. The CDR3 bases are TGTGCCAGTTTCAGGGAAACGGCTGAAGCTTTCTTT. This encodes CASFRETAEAFF.

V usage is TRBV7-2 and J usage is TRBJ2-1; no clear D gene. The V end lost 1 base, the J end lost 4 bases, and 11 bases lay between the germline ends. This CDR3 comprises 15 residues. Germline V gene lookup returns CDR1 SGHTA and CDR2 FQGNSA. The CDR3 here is CASSLVQQAYNEQFF. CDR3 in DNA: TGTGCCAGCAGCTTAGTCCAGCAGGCTTACAATGAGCAGTTCTTC.

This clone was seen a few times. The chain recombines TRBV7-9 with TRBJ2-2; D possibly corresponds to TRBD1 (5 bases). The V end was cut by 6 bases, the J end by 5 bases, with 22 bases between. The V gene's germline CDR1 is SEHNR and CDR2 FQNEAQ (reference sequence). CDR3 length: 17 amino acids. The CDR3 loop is CASRRVLRVDSTGELFF. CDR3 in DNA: TGTGCCAGCAGACGCGTCCTCAGGGTTGATTCTACCGGGGAGCTGTTTTTT.

CDR3: CASSEAGETQYF. In nucleotides, the CDR3 is TGTGCCAGCAGTGAAGCGGGGGAGACCCAGTACTTC. The chain carries TRBV6-1 and TRBJ2-5; D gene ambiguous. The CDR3 covers 12 residues. With 0 bases removed from V and 5 bases from J, the gap between germline ends came to 4 bases. The V gene's germline CDR1 is MNHNS and CDR2 SASEGT.

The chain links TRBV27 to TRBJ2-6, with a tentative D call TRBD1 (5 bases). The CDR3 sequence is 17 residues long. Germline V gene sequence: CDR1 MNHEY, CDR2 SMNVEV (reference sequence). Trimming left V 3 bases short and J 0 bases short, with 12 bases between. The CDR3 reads CASSFDSEPSGANVLTF. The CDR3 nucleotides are TGTGCCAGCAGTTTCGACAGCGAACCCTCTGGGGCCAACGTCCTGACTTTC.

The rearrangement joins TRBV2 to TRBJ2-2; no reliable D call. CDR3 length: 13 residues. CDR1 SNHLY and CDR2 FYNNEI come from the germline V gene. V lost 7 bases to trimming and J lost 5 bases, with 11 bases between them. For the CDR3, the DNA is TGTGCCAGCACTCTAGGGTTAACCGGGGAGCTGTTTTTT. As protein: CASTLGLTGELFF.

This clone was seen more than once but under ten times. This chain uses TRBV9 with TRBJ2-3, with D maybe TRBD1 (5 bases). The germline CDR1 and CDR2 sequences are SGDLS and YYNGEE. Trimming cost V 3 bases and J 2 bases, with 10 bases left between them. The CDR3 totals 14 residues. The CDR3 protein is CASSDRRTTDTQYF. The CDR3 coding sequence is TGTGCCAGCAGCGACAGGAGAACCACAGATACGCAGTATTTT.

Here the CDR3 DNA reads TGTGCCAGCAGCACGTACACTGAAGCTTTCTTT. Translated, it gives CASSTYTEAFF. The chain recombines TRBV7-2 with TRBJ1-1, with D uncertain. V lost 5 bases and J lost 3, with 4 bases in between. CDR1 SGHTA and CDR2 FQGNSA come from the germline V gene. The CDR3 consists of 11 residues.

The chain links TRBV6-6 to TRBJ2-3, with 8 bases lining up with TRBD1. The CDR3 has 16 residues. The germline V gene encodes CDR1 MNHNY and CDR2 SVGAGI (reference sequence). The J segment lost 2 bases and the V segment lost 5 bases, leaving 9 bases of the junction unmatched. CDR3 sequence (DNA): TGTGCCAGCAGTACGAACGACAGGGGAGCCACAGATACGCAGTATTTT. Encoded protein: CASSTNDRGATDTQYF.

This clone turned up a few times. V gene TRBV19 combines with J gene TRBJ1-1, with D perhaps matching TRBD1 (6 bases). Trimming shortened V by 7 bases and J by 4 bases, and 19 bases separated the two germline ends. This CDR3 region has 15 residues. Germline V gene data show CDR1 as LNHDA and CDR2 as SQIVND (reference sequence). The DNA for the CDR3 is TGTGCCAGTATAGGCTACACAGGGAAGATCACTGAAGCTTTCTTT. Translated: CASIGYTGKITEAFF.

CDR3 region: CASSPETGTYEQYF. CDR3 sequence (DNA): TGTGCCAGCTCACCAGAGACAGGGACCTACGAGCAGTACTTC. The gene calls are TRBV18 and TRBJ2-7; 7 positions agree with TRBD1. Germline-derived CDR1 and CDR2 are KGHSH and LQKENI. Trimming took 2 bases from V and 2 from J; bases not matched to a gene: 3. This CDR3 spans 14 amino acids. Full variable domain (remainder filled in from reference TRBV18 and TRBJ2-7): NAGVMQNPRHLVRRRGQEARLRCSPMKGHSHVYWYRQLPEEGLKFMVYLQKENIIDESGMPKERFSAEFPKEGPSILRIQQVVRGDSAAYFCASSPETGTYEQYFGPGTRLTVT.

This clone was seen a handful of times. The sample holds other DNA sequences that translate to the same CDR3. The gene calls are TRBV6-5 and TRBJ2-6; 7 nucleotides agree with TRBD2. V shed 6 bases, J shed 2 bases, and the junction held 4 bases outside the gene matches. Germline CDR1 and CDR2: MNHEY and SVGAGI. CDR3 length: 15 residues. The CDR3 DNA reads TGTGCCAGCAGCCCGGGGGGTACTGGGGCCAACGTCCTGACTTTC. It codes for CASSPGGTGANVLTF.

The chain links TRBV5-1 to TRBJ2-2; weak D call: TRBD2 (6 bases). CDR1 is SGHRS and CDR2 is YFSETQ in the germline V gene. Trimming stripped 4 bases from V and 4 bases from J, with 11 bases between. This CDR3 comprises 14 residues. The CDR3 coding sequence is TGCGCCAGCAGCCTGGACTATTCCACCGGGGAGCTGTTTTTT. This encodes CASSLDYSTGELFF.

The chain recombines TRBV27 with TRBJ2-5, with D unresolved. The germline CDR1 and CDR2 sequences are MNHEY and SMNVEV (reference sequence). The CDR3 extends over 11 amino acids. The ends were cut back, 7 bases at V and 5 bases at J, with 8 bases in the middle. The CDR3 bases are TGTGCCAGCACTATAGAGGAGACCCAGTACTTC. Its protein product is CASTIEETQYF.

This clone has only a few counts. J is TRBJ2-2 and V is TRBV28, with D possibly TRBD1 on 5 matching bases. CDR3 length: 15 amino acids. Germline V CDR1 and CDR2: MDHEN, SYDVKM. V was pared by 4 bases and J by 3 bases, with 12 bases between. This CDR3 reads CASSSPTVYTGELFF. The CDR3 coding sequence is TGTGCCAGCAGTTCTCCGACAGTATACACCGGGGAGCTGTTTTTT.

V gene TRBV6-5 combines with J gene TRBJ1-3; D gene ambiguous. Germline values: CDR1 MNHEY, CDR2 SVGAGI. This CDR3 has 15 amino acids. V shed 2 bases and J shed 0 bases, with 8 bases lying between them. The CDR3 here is CASSYARSSGNTIYF. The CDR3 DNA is TGTGCCAGCAGTTACGCACGAAGCTCTGGAAACACCATATATTTT.

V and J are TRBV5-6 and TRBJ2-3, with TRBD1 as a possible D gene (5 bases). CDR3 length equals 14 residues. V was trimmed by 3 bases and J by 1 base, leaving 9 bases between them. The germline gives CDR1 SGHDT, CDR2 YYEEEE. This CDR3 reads CASSSAGRTDTQYF. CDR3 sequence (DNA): TGTGCCAGCAGCTCAGCAGGGCGCACAGATACGCAGTATTTT.